The sequence of this T cell receptor beta chain was determined in a study of blood T cell repertoires in COVID-19. Study context: Samples came from the United States, Italy and Spain, spanning acute and convalescent COVID-19. Sample material is recorded as cDNA or gDNA derived from T cells, B-cell-depleted T cells, or PBMCs.

Using immunoSEQ multiplex PCR, the repertoire was profiled, and TCRdb retains in-frame clones only, with some absent. This sample has about 400,000 clones, with more than 75% found just once. In germline, CDR1 is GTSNPN, CDR2 SVGIG (reference sequence). This CDR3 is 11 amino acids long. V lost 4 bases and J 3 bases, leaving 7 bases between the germline ends. The TCR comes from a woman aged 30 to 39 with acute COVID-19. Sequencing was performed on PBMCs or T cells enriched from blood (not recorded which). The chain has TRBV30 and TRBJ2-7; a weak D match, TRBD1 (5 bases). The CDR3 DNA sequence: TGTGCCTGGACCACAGGCTACGAGCAGTACTTC. Amino acids: CAWTTGYEQYF.